Presented here are 10 T cell receptor beta chains from one specimen sequenced in a study of CD4 T cells in relation to SARS-CoV-2 and coronaviruses. Produced via immunoSEQ multiplex PCR; TCRdb's table is partial and in-frame only. The sample lists about 47,000 clones, about four fifths occurring once. Their antigens remain unidentified. Sample: naive CD4+ T cells from PBMCs, cultured in vitro. Subset denoted: naive CD4+ T cells isolated by negative enrichment. The receptors come from an adult with COVID-19.

This chain uses TRBV5-1 with TRBJ2-1, with D possibly being TRBD2 (5 bases). This CDR3 spans 14 amino acids. Trimming left V 0 bases short and J 7 bases short, with 11 bases between. Germline V gene data show CDR1 as SGHRS and CDR2 as YFSETQ. CDR3 coding DNA: TGCGCCAGCAGCTTGGAGGACTTAGTGAATGAGCAGTTCTTC. It translates to CASSLEDLVNEQFF. Filled out from reference TRBV5-1 and TRBJ2-1, the complete variable domain reads KAGVTQTPRYLIKTRGQQVTLSCSPISGHRSVSWYQQTPGQGLQFLFEYFSETQRNKGNFPGRFSGRQFSNSRSEMNVSTLELGDSALYLCASSLEDLVNEQFFGPGTRLTVL.

The V gene is TRBV2, the J gene TRBJ1-2; 9 bases match TRBD1. CDR1 SNHLY and CDR2 FYNNEI come from the germline V gene. Germline trimming cut 6 bases from V and 8 bases from J; bases unmatched to any gene: 10. The CDR3 is made up of 14 amino acids. The CDR3 protein is CASREGQGESGYTF. CDR3 nucleotide sequence: TGTGCCAGCAGGGAGGGACAGGGAGAGTCCGGCTACACCTTC.

This chain connects TRBV30 to TRBJ2-1; 14 nucleotides agree with TRBD2. J was trimmed by 5 bases and V by 3 bases; bases with no gene match: 15. The CDR3 is 19 residues long. Per germline, CDR1 GTSNPN and CDR2 SVGIG (reference sequence). CDR3 nucleotide sequence: TGTGCCTGGAGCCCCGGGACAGGGAGACTAGCGGGAGGGGACAATGAGCAGTTCTTC. It translates to CAWSPGTGRLAGGDNEQFF. The variable domain in full, completed from reference TRBV30 and TRBJ2-1, reads SQTIHQWPATLVQPVGSPLSLECTVEGTSNPNLYWYRQAAGRGLQLLFYSVGIGQISSEVPQNLSASRPQDRQFILSSKKLLLSDSGFYLCAWSPGTGRLAGGDNEQFFGPGTRLTVL.

This sequence joins TRBV5-1 and TRBJ2-1, with 7 bases that match TRBD1. The germline gives CDR1 SGHRS, CDR2 YFSETQ. With V trimmed by 1 base and J by 6 bases, 7 bases remained unmatched. The CDR3 runs 15 residues. In DNA form, the CDR3 reads TGCGCCAGCAGCTTGATCGAGCCAGGGGGCAATGAGCAGTTCTTC. Translated: CASSLIEPGGNEQFF.

CDR3 region: CASSLVPGLAGGDLETQYF. Here the CDR3 DNA reads TGTGCCAGCAGCTTGGTTCCGGGACTAGCGGGAGGGGACTTGGAGACCCAGTACTTC. The chain has TRBV11-2 and TRBJ2-5, with TRBD2 identical over 16 bases. This CDR3 contains 19 residues. Trimming cost V 3 bases and J 5 bases; bases outside gene matches: 12. Germline CDR1 and CDR2: SGHAT and FQNNGV.

This clone is a singleton in its sample. The V gene is TRBV28, the J gene TRBJ2-2, with D possibly TRBD2 on 6 matching bases. The CDR3 is 15 residues long. V lost 3 bases and J lost 5, with 13 bases in between. Germline loops: CDR1 MDHEN, CDR2 SYDVKM. The CDR3 loop is CASSFPGVWTGELFF. The CDR3 DNA reads as TGTGCCAGCAGTTTCCCGGGAGTATGGACCGGGGAGCTGTTTTTT.

The chain is built from TRBV2 and TRBJ1-2; D is unresolved. V dropped 1 base and J dropped 3 bases, with 6 bases sitting between them. This CDR3 contains 13 residues. Germline CDR1 reads SNHLY; CDR2 reads FYNNEI. This CDR3 is CASSEGTDYGYTF. The CDR3 coding sequence is TGTGCCAGCAGTGAAGGGACCGACTATGGCTACACCTTC.

The V and J genes are TRBV25-1 and TRBJ2-7; D might be TRBD1 (6 bases). The ends were cut back, 8 bases at V and 5 bases at J, with 10 bases in the middle. This CDR3 has 11 residues. CDR1 is MGHDK, CDR2 SYGVNS, per germline. CDR3 amino acids: CASRTVDEQYF. CDR3 DNA: TGTGCCAGCCGGACAGTAGACGAGCAGTACTTC.

This chain uses TRBV2 with TRBJ2-1, with 9 nucleotides matching TRBD2. The CDR3 contains 17 residues. Germline trimming cut 4 bases from V and 9 bases from J; bases unmatched to any gene: 16. Germline V gene sequence: CDR1 SNHLY, CDR2 FYNNEI. The CDR3 DNA reads TGTGCCAGCAGTGCCGGAATAGCGGGAGCCCCCCTTACTGAGCAGTTCTTC. It is translated as CASSAGIAGAPLTEQFF. The entire variable domain, with the rest obtained from reference TRBV2 and TRBJ2-1, is as follows: EPEVTQTPSHQVTQMGQEVILRCVPISNHLYFYWYRQILGQKVEFLVSFYNNEISEKSEIFDDQFSVERPDGSNFTLKIRSTKLEDSAMYFCASSAGIAGAPLTEQFFGPGTRLTVL.

V usage is TRBV3-1 (or the pseudogene TRBV3-2) and J usage is TRBJ1-2; 10 bases map to TRBD1. In germline, CDR1 is LGHDT, CDR2 YNNKEL (reference sequence). This CDR3 comprises 15 residues. Trimming removed 3 bases from V and 6 bases from J; junction bases left unmatched: 7. CDR3 DNA: TGTGCCAGCAGCCAGGGGGGACAGGGGCGTCATGGCTACACCTTC. As protein: CASSQGGQGRHGYTF.